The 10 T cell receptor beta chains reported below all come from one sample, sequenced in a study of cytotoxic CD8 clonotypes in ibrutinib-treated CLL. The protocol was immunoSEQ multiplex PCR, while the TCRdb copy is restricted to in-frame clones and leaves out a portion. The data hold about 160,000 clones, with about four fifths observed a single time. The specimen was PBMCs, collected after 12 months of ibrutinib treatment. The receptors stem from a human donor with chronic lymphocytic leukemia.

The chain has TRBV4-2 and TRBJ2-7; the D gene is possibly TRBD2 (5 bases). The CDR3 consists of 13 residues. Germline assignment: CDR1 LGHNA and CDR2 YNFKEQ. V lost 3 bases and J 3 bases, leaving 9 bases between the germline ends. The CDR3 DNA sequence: TGTGCCAGCAGCCACCTCGACTACTACGAGCAGTACTTC. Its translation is CASSHLDYYEQYF.

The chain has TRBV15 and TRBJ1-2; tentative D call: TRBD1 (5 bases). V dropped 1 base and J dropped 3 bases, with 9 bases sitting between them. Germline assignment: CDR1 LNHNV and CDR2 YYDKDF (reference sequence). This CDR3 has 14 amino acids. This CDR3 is CATSRGGADYGYTF. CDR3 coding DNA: TGTGCCACCAGCAGAGGGGGCGCGGACTATGGCTACACCTTC.

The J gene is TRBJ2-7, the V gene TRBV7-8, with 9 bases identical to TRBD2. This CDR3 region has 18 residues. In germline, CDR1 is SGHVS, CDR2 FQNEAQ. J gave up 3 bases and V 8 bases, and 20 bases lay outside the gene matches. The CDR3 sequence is CASAKLQGRTSDVYEQYF. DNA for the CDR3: TGTGCCAGCGCAAAATTGCAAGGCCGGACTAGCGACGTCTACGAGCAGTACTTC.

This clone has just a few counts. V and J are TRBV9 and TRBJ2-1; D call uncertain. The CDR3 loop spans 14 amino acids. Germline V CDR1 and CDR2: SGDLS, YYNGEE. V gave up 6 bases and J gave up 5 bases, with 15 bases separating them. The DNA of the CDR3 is TGTGCCAGCAACCCGAAAGGTACGAACAATGAGCAGTTCTTC. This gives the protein CASNPKGTNNEQFF. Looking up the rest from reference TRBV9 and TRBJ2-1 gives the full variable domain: DSGVTQTPKHLITATGQRVTLRCSPRSGDLSVYWYQQSLDQGLQFLIQYYNGEERAKGNILERFSAQQFPDLHSELNLSSLELGDSALYFCASNPKGTNNEQFFGPGTRLTVL.

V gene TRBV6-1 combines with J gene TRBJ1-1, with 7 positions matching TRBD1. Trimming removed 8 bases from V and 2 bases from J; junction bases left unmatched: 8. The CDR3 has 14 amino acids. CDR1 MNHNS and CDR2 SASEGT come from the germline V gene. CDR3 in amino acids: CASQEGGLNTEAFF. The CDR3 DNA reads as TGTGCCAGCCAGGAAGGGGGCCTCAACACTGAAGCTTTCTTT.

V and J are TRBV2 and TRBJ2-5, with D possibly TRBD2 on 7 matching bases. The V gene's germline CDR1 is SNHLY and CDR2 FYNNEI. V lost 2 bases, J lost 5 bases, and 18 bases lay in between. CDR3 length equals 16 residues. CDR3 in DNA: TGTGCCAGCAGTGAACGGTGGGAGGGGGGTGAGGAGACCCAGTACTTC. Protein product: CASSERWEGGEETQYF.

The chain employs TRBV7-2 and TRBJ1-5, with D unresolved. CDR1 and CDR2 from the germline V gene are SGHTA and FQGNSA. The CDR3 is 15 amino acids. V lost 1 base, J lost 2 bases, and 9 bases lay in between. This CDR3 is CASSLGPGGNQPQHF. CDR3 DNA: TGTGCCAGCAGCTTAGGGCCGGGAGGCAATCAGCCCCAGCATTTT.

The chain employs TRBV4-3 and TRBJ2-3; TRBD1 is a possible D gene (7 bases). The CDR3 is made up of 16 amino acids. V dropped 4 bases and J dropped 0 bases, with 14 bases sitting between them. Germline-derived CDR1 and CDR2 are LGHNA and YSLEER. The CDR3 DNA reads TGCGCCAGCAGCCTTCAGGGGGGATATAGCACAGATACGCAGTATTTT. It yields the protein CASSLQGGYSTDTQYF.

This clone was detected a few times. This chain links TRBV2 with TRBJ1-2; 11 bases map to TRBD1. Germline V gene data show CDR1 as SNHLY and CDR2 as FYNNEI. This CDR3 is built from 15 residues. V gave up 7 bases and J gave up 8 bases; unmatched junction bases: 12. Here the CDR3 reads CASTTSGQGAGGYTF. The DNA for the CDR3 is TGTGCCAGCACCACTTCCGGACAGGGGGCAGGGGGCTACACCTTC.

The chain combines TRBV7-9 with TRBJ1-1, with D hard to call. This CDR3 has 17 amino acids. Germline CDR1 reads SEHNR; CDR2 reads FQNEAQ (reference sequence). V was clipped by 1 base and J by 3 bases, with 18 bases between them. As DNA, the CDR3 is TGTGCCAGCAGCTTAGATCAGTATGTACGGGTAGACACTGAAGCTTTCTTT. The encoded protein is CASSLDQYVRVDTEAFF.